The 32 T cell receptor beta chains below all came from one sample that was sequenced in a study of T-cell reconstitution after alpha-beta-depleted transplantation in children. Unique molecular identifiers were incorporated into the prepared TCRbeta library. TCRdb fed the PCR reads into MiXCR, producing one record per CDR3 protein. The profile covers around 240,000 distinct CDR3 sequences, with 6.5% to 10% appearing a single time and under 8% taken by the ten largest. This specimen consisted of PBMCs, mostly from graft donor cells, obtained 180 days after TCRalphabeta/CD19-depleted stem cell transplant. Source of these receptors: a male patient aged 5 to 17 who had a stem cell transplant for acute lymphoblastic leukemia, so the T cells may come from the graft donor.

This clonotype was detected many times. The chain couples TRBV6-4 to TRBJ2-3; a weak D match, TRBD1 (5 bases). This CDR3 comprises 13 residues. V was trimmed by 2 bases and J by 8 bases, leaving 11 bases between them. Germline CDR1 MRHNA, CDR2 SNTAGT. The CDR3 nucleotides are TGTGCCAGCAGTGACGGCCAGGGCGGTACGCAGTATTTT. It is translated as CASSDGQGGTQYF.

This clonotype was picked up many times. This chain connects TRBV12-3 or TRBV12-4 to TRBJ2-7, with 7 nucleotides matching TRBD1. Trimming took 6 bases from V and 6 from J; bases not matched to a gene: 11. The CDR3 is made up of 14 amino acids. CDR3 residues: CASRPGTVRLEQYF. The CDR3 nucleotides read TGTGCCAGCAGGCCCGGGACAGTGAGGCTCGAGCAGTACTTC.

This clonotype came up many times. The rearrangement links TRBV7-9 to TRBJ2-3; D call uncertain. Germline CDR1 SEHNR, CDR2 FQNEAQ (reference sequence). The CDR3 length is 13 residues. V was cut by 5 bases and J by 0 bases, with 6 bases left in between. The DNA for the CDR3 is TGTGCCAGCAGCCCACTTAGCACAGATACGCAGTATTTT. Amino acids: CASSPLSTDTQYF.

This clonotype occurred many times. The chain carries TRBV12-5 and TRBJ1-5; D possibly corresponds to TRBD1 (6 bases). Germline V gives CDR1 LGHNT, CDR2 FRNRAP. The CDR3 has 16 residues. Trimming cost V 6 bases and J 4 bases, with 19 bases left between them. The chain's CDR3 is CASGGSTGTHNQPQHF. CDR3 nucleotides: TGTGCTAGTGGGGGATCCACCGGGACACATAATCAGCCCCAGCATTTT.

The rearrangement links TRBV4-1 to TRBJ2-3; D is perhaps TRBD1 or TRBD2 (6 bases each). The CDR3 spans 18 residues. V dropped 0 bases and J dropped 0 bases, with 16 bases sitting between them. Germline V gene lookup returns CDR1 MGHRA and CDR2 YSYEKL. CDR3 nucleotide sequence: TGCGCCAGCAGCCAAGAAATTTCCGGGGGCGAAAGCACAGATACGCAGTATTTT. Translation: CASSQEISGGESTDTQYF.

This clonotype occurred many times. The chain carries TRBV5-6 and TRBJ2-1; D unresolved. The V end lost 4 bases, the J end lost 7 bases, and 18 bases lay between the germline ends. There are 15 residues in the CDR3. Germline CDR1 is SGHDT and CDR2 is YYEEEE. CDR3 residues: CASSIPLGIGNEQFF. As DNA, the CDR3 is TGTGCCAGCAGCATCCCGTTAGGGATAGGGAATGAGCAGTTCTTC.

This clonotype was detected many times. V usage is TRBV7-9 and J usage is TRBJ2-5, with unresolved D. CDR1 and CDR2 from the germline V gene are SEHNR and FQNEAQ (reference sequence). The CDR3 runs 16 residues. V was shortened by 5 bases and J by 5 bases, with 21 bases between the two germline ends. The chain's CDR3 is CASSTGRAQGRETQYF. In DNA, the CDR3 is TGTGCCAGCAGCACCGGCCGGGCCCAAGGCCGGGAGACCCAGTACTTC. The entire variable domain, with the rest obtained from reference TRBV7-9 and TRBJ2-5, is as follows: DTGVSQNPRHKITKRGQNVTFRCDPISEHNRLYWYRQTLGQGPEFLTYFQNEAQLEKSRLLSDRFSAERPKGSFSTLEIQRTEQGDSAMYLCASSTGRAQGRETQYFGPGTRLLVL.

In its sample, this clonotype was seen many times. Written as DNA, the CDR3 is TGCAGCGTTGAAGGGGTACGGGAGGTCAGCTCCTACAATGAGCAGTTCTTC. It is translated as CSVEGVREVSSYNEQFF. The V gene is TRBV29-1, the J gene TRBJ2-1, with 7 bases identical to TRBD2. Germline CDR1 and CDR2: SQVTM and ANQGSEA. J gave up 0 bases and V 1 base, and 9 bases lay outside the gene matches. The CDR3 runs to 17 residues.

This clonotype showed up many times. The chain uses TRBV6-5 and TRBJ2-5; D uncertain. The CDR3 length is 14 residues. Trimming took off 0 bases at V and 5 bases at J, with 10 bases between the two ends. The germline V gene encodes CDR1 MNHEY and CDR2 SVGAGI. This chain's CDR3 is CASSYSASLETQYF. In nucleotides, the CDR3 is TGTGCCAGCAGTTACTCGGCCTCCTTGGAGACCCAGTACTTC.

This clonotype was counted ten times or more. This rearrangement joins TRBV27 to TRBJ1-1; TRBD1 matches 8 bases. This CDR3 comprises 14 residues. Germline V gives CDR1 MNHEY, CDR2 SMNVEV (reference sequence). The V and J ends lost 5 bases and 11 bases, in that order; junction bases with no gene match: 13. This chain's CDR3 is CASSLTGVGYGAFF. The CDR3 DNA reads as TGTGCCAGCAGTCTGACAGGGGTGGGGTATGGGGCTTTCTTT.

This clonotype was seen many times. This rearrangement joins TRBV29-1 to TRBJ2-1; D is uncertain. Trimming stripped 3 bases from V and 4 bases from J, with 10 bases between. The CDR3 is 13 residues long. CDR1 is SQVTM, CDR2 ANQGSEA, per germline. CDR3 amino acids: CSVDQSFYNEQFF. The CDR3, as DNA: TGCAGCGTTGACCAGAGCTTTTACAATGAGCAGTTCTTC.

This clonotype was detected many times. V and J are TRBV6-5 and TRBJ2-3; TRBD1 agrees at 7 bases. V shed 4 bases and J 3 bases; nucleotides not matched to a gene: 7. The length of the CDR3 is 15 residues. Germline CDR1 is MNHEY and CDR2 is SVGAGI. The CDR3 nucleotides read TGTGCCAGCAGTTTCGGACAGGCCGGAACAGATACGCAGTATTTT. Translated, it gives CASSFGQAGTDTQYF.

In this sample, this clonotype turned up many times. The CDR3 DNA reads as TGTGCCAGCAGTTTTTACAGGGGCACCAATCAGCCCCAGCATTTT. The encoded protein is CASSFYRGTNQPQHF. This chain connects TRBV28 to TRBJ1-5; 7 bases line up with TRBD1. The CDR3 is 15 residues long. CDR1 is MDHEN, CDR2 SYDVKM, per germline. V shed 3 bases and J 3 bases; nucleotides not matched to a gene: 5.

This clonotype appeared a few times. The chain combines TRBV6-1 with TRBJ1-1; no clear D gene. V lost 1 base and J 7 bases, leaving 4 bases between the germline ends. CDR3 size: 11 residues. Per germline, CDR1 MNHNS and CDR2 SASEGT. Here the CDR3 reads CASSEVFEAFF. CDR3 nucleotides: TGTGCCAGCAGTGAAGTATTTGAAGCTTTCTTT.

This clonotype was recorded at least ten times. This chain joins TRBV20-1 and TRBJ2-7; 7 positions match TRBD1. From germline, CDR1 is DFQATT and CDR2 SNEGSKA (reference sequence). This CDR3 spans 11 amino acids. V lost 3 bases and J lost 6; bases outside the gene matches: 2. This chain's CDR3 is CSASTGAEQYF. CDR3 nucleotides: TGCAGTGCTAGTACAGGGGCCGAGCAGTACTTC.

This clonotype has a count of ten or more. This chain uses TRBV7-9 with TRBJ1-1, with TRBD1 identical over 8 bases. With V trimmed by 5 bases and J by 1 base, 6 bases remained unmatched. From germline, CDR1 is SEHNR and CDR2 FQNEAQ (reference sequence). This CDR3 spans 15 amino acids. The CDR3 bases are TGTGCCAGCAGCCCCTCGCAGGGGGCGAACACTGAAGCTTTCTTT. Its translation: CASSPSQGANTEAFF. Full variable domain (missing parts from reference TRBV7-9 and TRBJ1-1): DTGVSQNPRHKITKRGQNVTFRCDPISEHNRLYWYRQTLGQGPEFLTYFQNEAQLEKSRLLSDRFSAERPKGSFSTLEIQRTEQGDSAMYLCASSPSQGANTEAFFGQGTRLTVV.

This clonotype was seen repeatedly, ten times or more. The V call is TRBV6-2 or TRBV6-3, the J call TRBJ2-7; TRBD2 might be the D (6 bases). Trimming pared 5 bases from V and 1 base from J, leaving 30 bases between. Germline values: CDR1 MNHEY, CDR2 SVGEGT. The CDR3 consists of 20 residues. The CDR3 bases are TGTGCCAGCAGTCCGGAGGGACCCGGTTACCCGGTTAGTAGGTCCTACGAGCAGTACTTC. Its translation is CASSPEGPGYPVSRSYEQYF.

This clonotype was seen ten or more times. This chain links TRBV28 with TRBJ1-1, with TRBD1 as a possible D gene (5 bases). The CDR3 has 13 amino acids. The V end was cut by 5 bases, the J end by 7 bases, with 14 bases between. The germline V gene has CDR1 MDHEN and CDR2 SYDVKM. The CDR3 DNA reads TGTGCCAGCAGTCGGGACCGCCGAGTTGAAGCTTTCTTT. It encodes CASSRDRRVEAFF.

This clonotype appeared many times. In nucleotides, the CDR3 is TGTGCCAGCACCCGGGGCGTCCGCGTTGCTCGGGATGAGCAGTTCTTC. This gives the protein CASTRGVRVARDEQFF. The chain is built from TRBV5-5 and TRBJ2-1; the D gene could be TRBD1 or TRBD2 (5 bases each). The CDR3 totals 16 residues. Deletions cut 6 bases from V and 8 bases from J, with 24 bases between. Per the germline V gene, CDR1 is SGHKS and CDR2 is YYEKEE (reference sequence).

About this clonotype itself: A much larger clone sits a single nucleotide away, making a read error possible. CDR3 nucleotides: TGTGCCAGCAGCGTAGACCTCTTGGGTAGGGGCTATGGGGCCAACATCCTGACTTTC. This sequence encodes CASSVDLLGRGYGANILTF. This sequence joins TRBV9 and TRBJ2-6, with D tentatively TRBD1 (5 bases). From germline, CDR1 is SGDLS and CDR2 YYNGEE. This CDR3 spans 19 amino acids.

This clonotype has only a few counts. The V and J genes are TRBV18 and TRBJ1-1; D gene unclear. The germline V gene has CDR1 KGHSH and CDR2 LQKENI. The CDR3 spans 12 residues. V dropped 0 bases and J dropped 7 bases, with 6 bases sitting between them. The CDR3 protein is CASSPPSREAFF. The CDR3 region has the DNA TGTGCCAGCTCACCACCGAGCCGTGAAGCTTTCTTT.

Ten or more counts support this clonotype. V and J are TRBV24-1 and TRBJ2-7, with D tentatively TRBD2 (6 bases). The germline V gene encodes CDR1 KGHDR and CDR2 SFDVKD. The CDR3 is 15 amino acids. The germline V and J ends were trimmed by 3 bases and 4 bases, with 15 bases remaining between them. The CDR3 spells CATSDRDSEGYEQYF. The CDR3 nucleotides are TGTGCCACCAGTGATCGGGACTCGGAGGGGTACGAGCAGTACTTC.

This clonotype was seen repeatedly, ten times or more. The chain is built from TRBV18 and TRBJ1-2; 9 bases line up with TRBD1. After removal of 7 bases from V and 4 bases from J, the junction contained 4 bases not matched to a gene. The CDR3 totals 13 residues. Per germline, CDR1 KGHSH and CDR2 LQKENI. The CDR3, as DNA: TGTGCCAGCTTCGGGACAGGGATCTATGGCTACACCTTC. Its protein is CASFGTGIYGYTF.

Ten or more counts support this clonotype. The genes are TRBV4-3 and TRBJ2-7; a weak D match, TRBD1 (6 bases). CDR3 length: 14 residues. V lost 0 bases and J lost 4, with 10 bases in between. Per the germline V gene, CDR1 is LGHNA and CDR2 is YSLEER. The CDR3: CASSQDRGFYEQYF. CDR3 nucleotides: TGCGCCAGCAGCCAAGACAGGGGATTTTACGAGCAGTACTTC.

There are many counts of this clonotype. The chain employs TRBV12-3 or TRBV12-4 and TRBJ2-3; 7 bases are a match to TRBD1. The CDR3 contains 17 residues. J lost 5 bases, V lost 3 bases, and 14 bases had no gene match. The CDR3 reads CASSFFPDRVGGDTQYF. The CDR3 DNA follows: TGTGCCAGCAGTTTCTTCCCCGACAGGGTTGGGGGAGATACGCAGTATTTT.

This clonotype has at least ten counts. The CDR3 DNA sequence: TGTGCCAGCAGTTTAGCGATAGGGGGCTACGGTGATGGCTACACCTTC. Translation: CASSLAIGGYGDGYTF. The chain joins TRBV12-3 or TRBV12-4 to TRBJ1-2; 7 bases agree with TRBD1. With V trimmed by 0 bases and J by 6 bases, 10 bases remained unmatched. The length of the CDR3 is 16 residues.

This clonotype was recorded many times. CDR3 sequence (DNA): TGTGCCAGCAGTTTAGCTGGCGGGGTTAGCGAGCAGTACTTC. Translation: CASSLAGGVSEQYF. V usage is TRBV12-3 or TRBV12-4 and J usage is TRBJ2-7, with a weak D call TRBD2 (6 bases). V was cut by 0 bases and J by 6 bases, with 12 bases left in between. This CDR3 comprises 14 residues.

This clonotype was detected ten times or more. This chain uses TRBV14 with TRBJ2-2; maybe TRBD1 (5 bases). Germline CDR1 reads SGHDN; CDR2 reads FVKESK. The V gene lost 4 bases and the J gene lost 1 base, with 13 bases spanning the gap. The CDR3 extends over 16 amino acids. CDR3 in amino acids: CASSLGAPLNTGELFF. The CDR3 DNA sequence: TGTGCCAGCAGCCTAGGGGCCCCATTGAACACCGGGGAGCTGTTTTTT.

Many counts were recorded for this clonotype. V gene TRBV9 combines with J gene TRBJ2-7; D perhaps matches TRBD1 (6 bases). The CDR3 covers 17 residues. V was clipped by 0 bases and J by 2 bases, with 18 bases between them. Germline CDR1 reads SGDLS; CDR2 reads YYNGEE. CDR3 in amino acids: CASSVESRGTLPYEQYF. The CDR3 nucleotides are TGTGCCAGCAGCGTAGAGTCTAGGGGGACCCTCCCCTACGAGCAGTACTTC.

This chain uses TRBV24-1 with TRBJ1-4; D not certain. The CDR3 has 15 residues. With 7 bases removed from V and 6 bases from J, the gap between germline ends came to 17 bases. The germline CDR1 and CDR2 sequences are KGHDR and SFDVKD. DNA of the CDR3: TGTGCCACCAGGCCCCCAGAACAAAGACATGAAAAACTGTTTTTT. It specifies CATRPPEQRHEKLFF.

Comments on this clonotype: A much larger clone is a single base away; this may be a read error. This sequence joins TRBV6-1 and TRBJ2-1, with D tentatively TRBD2 (5 bases). CDR3 size: 13 residues. The germline CDR1 and CDR2 sequences are MNHNS and SASEGT. The V gene lost 6 bases and the J gene lost 7 bases, with 13 bases spanning the gap. The CDR3 bases are TGTGCCAGCAGGCCCGGGGTCCTGAATGAGCAGTTCTTC. Its protein product is CASRPGVLNEQFF.

This clonotype appeared many times. V usage is TRBV3-1 and J usage is TRBJ1-1; possible D gene TRBD1, 5 bases. V dropped 3 bases and J dropped 10 bases, with 12 bases sitting between them. There are 12 residues in the CDR3. Germline lookup yields CDR1 LGHDT and CDR2 YNNKEL (reference sequence). The CDR3 here is CASSHEGRGAFF. CDR3 nucleotide sequence: TGTGCCAGCAGCCATGAGGGACGGGGAGCTTTCTTT.